The 12 T cell receptor beta chains below come from one sample, sequenced in a study of CD8+ T cells in alopecia areata. The authors extracted RNA and reverse transcribed it into cDNA as the sequencing template. Measured with immunoSEQ multiplex PCR; TCRdb has only the in-frame clones, and not every one. The sample has about 280,000 clones; about three fifths are singletons. Regarding treatment: oral pan-JAK inhibitor, 5-10 mg twice daily. The sequencing used CD4+ T cells sorted from blood, collected at week 24, from a patient treated with tofacitinib. These receptors all come from a human donor with alopecia areata.

V is TRBV27 and J is TRBJ2-7; 11 bases fit TRBD1. This CDR3 is 16 amino acids long. Germline CDR1 MNHEY, CDR2 SMNVEV (reference sequence). The V and J ends lost 5 bases and 2 bases, in that order; junction bases with no gene match: 8. Here the CDR3 reads CASSPLPGQGAYEQYF. The CDR3 DNA is TGTGCCAGCAGTCCCCTGCCGGGACAGGGGGCCTACGAGCAGTACTTC.

CDR3 DNA: TGCAGCGTCCGGGAGGGGCGAGGTGGCTACACCTTC. This gives the protein CSVREGRGGYTF. This chain joins TRBV29-1 and TRBJ1-2, with D possibly being TRBD1 (5 bases). V gave up 6 bases and J gave up 7 bases, with 15 bases separating them. The CDR3 is 12 residues long. Germline V CDR1 and CDR2: SQVTM, ANQGSEA.

The chain recombines TRBV29-1 with TRBJ2-2, with D possibly matching TRBD1 (5 bases). Germline loops: CDR1 SQVTM, CDR2 ANQGSEA. The CDR3 loop spans 15 amino acids. Trimming stripped 2 bases from V and 3 bases from J, with 13 bases between. This CDR3 reads CSVERQGRDTGELFF. The DNA for the CDR3 is TGCAGCGTTGAACGCCAGGGTAGGGACACCGGGGAGCTGTTTTTT.

This clone showed up just a few times. V usage is TRBV29-1 and J usage is TRBJ2-5; D is perhaps TRBD1 (6 bases). V shed 6 bases and J shed 4 bases, with 15 bases lying between them. In germline, CDR1 is SQVTM, CDR2 ANQGSEA. There are 13 residues in the CDR3. CDR3 sequence reads: CSVAYTGRETQYF. In nucleotides, the CDR3 is TGCAGCGTAGCCTATACAGGGCGAGAGACCCAGTACTTC.

The chain combines TRBV4-2 with TRBJ2-3; the D is unclear. V lost 0 bases and J 8 bases, leaving 3 bases between the germline ends. Germline CDR1 reads LGHNA; CDR2 reads YNFKEQ. CDR3 length: 11 residues. The CDR3 spells CASSQDGTQYF. CDR3 coding DNA: TGTGCCAGCAGCCAAGACGGTACGCAGTATTTT.

The J gene is TRBJ2-2, the V gene TRBV5-6; D tentatively reads TRBD1 or TRBD2 (5 bases each). V lost 4 bases and J 8 bases, leaving 12 bases between the germline ends. The CDR3 runs to 13 residues. The V gene's germline CDR1 is SGHDT and CDR2 YYEEEE. The CDR3 DNA reads as TGTGCCAGCAGCCACCGGGGCCCTGGGGAGCTGTTTTTT. This gives the protein CASSHRGPGELFF.

This sequence joins TRBV6-5 and TRBJ1-2; D ambiguous. V was shortened by 2 bases and J by 3 bases, with 10 bases between the two germline ends. Germline lookup yields CDR1 MNHEY and CDR2 SVGAGI. The CDR3 extends over 14 amino acids. The CDR3 coding sequence is TGTGCCAGCAGTTACGGAAGAGGATACTATGGCTACACCTTC. It yields the protein CASSYGRGYYGYTF.

The chain carries TRBV7-9 and TRBJ2-5; no clear D gene. V gave up 5 bases and J gave up 4 bases, with 11 bases separating them. The CDR3 extends over 13 amino acids. CDR1 is SEHNR, CDR2 FQNEAQ, per germline (reference sequence). The CDR3 coding sequence is TGTGCCAGCAGCCTCGCTGTAGTAGAGACCCAGTACTTC. Protein: CASSLAVVETQYF.

V gene TRBV7-9 combines with J gene TRBJ2-7; 9 nucleotides line up with TRBD1. Looked up from germline, CDR1 is SEHNR and CDR2 is FQNEAQ (reference sequence). The length of the CDR3 is 15 residues. With V trimmed by 6 bases and J by 1 base, 7 bases remained unmatched. CDR3 nucleotide sequence: TGTGCCAGCAGGGTCGGCGGACAGGGGTCCTACGAGCAGTACTTC. It yields the protein CASRVGGQGSYEQYF.

The chain has TRBV29-1 and TRBJ2-7; D remains unclear. The CDR3 has 14 amino acids. With 5 bases removed from V and 0 bases from J, the gap between germline ends came to 14 bases. Germline CDR1 is SQVTM and CDR2 is ANQGSEA. The chain's CDR3 is CSVFGRKSSYEQYF. The CDR3 DNA reads as TGCAGCGTTTTTGGCAGGAAGAGCTCCTACGAGCAGTACTTC.

This CDR3 reads CAWRRTSGGLGTQYF. The CDR3 DNA reads as TGTGCCTGGAGACGTACTAGCGGGGGCCTCGGGACCCAGTACTTC. The chain combines TRBV30 with TRBJ2-5; 11 bases are shared with TRBD2. CDR1 and CDR2 (germline): GTSNPN, SVGIG (reference sequence). J was trimmed by 7 bases and V by 3 bases; bases with no gene match: 10. The CDR3 covers 15 residues.

There are a few counts of this clone. J is TRBJ2-7 and V is TRBV5-6, with a tentative D call TRBD2 (5 bases). The germline gives CDR1 SGHDT, CDR2 YYEEEE. Trimming removed 1 base at V and 1 base at J, with 9 bases between. The CDR3 length is 14 residues. The CDR3 DNA reads as TGTGCCAGCAGCTTGTTCGGACTTTCCTACGAGCAGTACTTC. This encodes CASSLFGLSYEQYF.